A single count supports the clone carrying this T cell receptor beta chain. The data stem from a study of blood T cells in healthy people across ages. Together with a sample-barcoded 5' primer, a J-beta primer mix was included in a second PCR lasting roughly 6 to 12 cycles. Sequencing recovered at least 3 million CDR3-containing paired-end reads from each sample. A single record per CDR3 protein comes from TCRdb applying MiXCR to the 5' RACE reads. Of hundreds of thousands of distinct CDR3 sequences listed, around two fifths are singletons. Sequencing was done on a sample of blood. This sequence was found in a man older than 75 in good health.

CDR3 nucleotides: TGTGCCAGCAGGGTGGCAGGGACAGTCTTTTCCTACGAGCAGTACTTC. This translates into CASRVAGTVFSYEQYF. The rearrangement links TRBV6-2 or TRBV6-3 to TRBJ2-7; 7 nucleotides agree with TRBD1. Germline V gives CDR1 MNHEY, CDR2 SVGEGT. After removal of 6 bases from V and 1 base from J, the junction contained 12 bases not matched to a gene. The CDR3 is 16 residues long.